This T cell receptor (beta chain) emerged from a study of blood T cell repertoires in COVID-19 (dated by TCRdb to about 2020). Concerning the study at large: Collaborator samples came from the United States, Italy and Spain and covered acute and convalescent phases of COVID-19. Samples were obtained from the ongoing ImmuneRACE study (first 160 participants) and from 950 to 1,500 subjects provided by 6 global collaborators. Deeply sampled blood TCRbeta repertoires from subjects exposed to, actively infected with, or recovered from COVID-19 were included in the dataset. The repertoires were released in a freely available public database intended as a resource for research on the immune response to SARS-CoV-2. The prospective study material was composed of cDNA or gDNA derived from T cells, B-cell-depleted T cells, or PBMCs. Nearly every sample came with metadata listing a de-identified subject ID, COVID-19 status, age in years and sex. HLA class I and class II types, where available, came from metadata supplied by the sample provider rather than from assay-based typing.

What the work shows at the level of the full study, not this receptor alone: Clinical and demographic metadata were provided uncurated, with the amount varying by source and participant.

One collaborating source in Seattle enrolled patients while the patients were actively infected and followed the patients over time throughout the course of disease. Whole blood was collected in K2EDTA tubes by collaborating institutions according to the institutions' own protocols. Collaborator samples were shipped for TCRbeta analysis as frozen whole blood, isolated PBMCs, or DNA extracted from either sample type. The V end gives up 4 bases and the J end 5 bases, leaving 19 bases in the junction not matched to a gene. The CDR1 and CDR2 encoded by the germline V gene are MNHEY and SVGEGT. Counted from cysteine to phenylalanine, this CDR3 has 18 amino acids. The sequence is cut down to CDR3 DNA, 54 bases in frame from base 1. As regards this clone: Its recognized antigen is unknown. No clone much larger than this one lies a single base away; base qualities are absent.

TCRbeta CDR3 regions were amplified from genomic DNA using the immunoSEQ Assay, a bias-controlled multiplex PCR. The paper's data handling went like this. The number of nucleated cells in each sample was estimated from the amplification of reference gene primers within the assay. Sequence reads were collapsed and filtered to measure the absolute abundance of every unique TCRbeta CDR3 rearrangement. For each sample, productive Simpson clonality was calculated by taking the square root of Simpson's diversity index across productive rearrangements. The table comes from immuneACCESS by way of TCRdb, which keeps in-frame sequences with V and J called. Part of the clones is missing from these tables; in studies checked, under half for an unresolved V gene and the rest for unknown reasons. V and J calls and clone size come straight from that table; D and trimming were deduced from the DNA. Across this sample there are around 200,000 clones, with roughly nine tenths seen only once. The top ten constitute roughly 9.7% of the sample.

The clonotype was recovered from an older woman with COVID-19, enrolled during active disease. Recombination linked TRBV6-2 or TRBV6-3 to TRBJ2-7, and 8 bases in between align with TRBD1. What was sequenced was peripheral blood. The DNA reads as follows: TGTGCCAGCAGTTCGAGGGGGTCAGGGGGCGCGAGGGATCACGAGCAGTACTTC. Protein translation: CASSSRGSGGARDHEQYF.